The subject of this entry is one T cell receptor (beta chain). The clone's antigen remains unknown. Base quality data are lacking; no much larger clone is found one base away. This entry comes from a study of CD8 T cells in ankylosing spondylitis (dated by TCRdb to 2017 to 2019). General notes on the study: T cell receptor beta repertoires were profiled in healthy donors and ankylosing spondylitis patients so that disease-linked TCR variants could be found. The whole study cohort included 90 to 120 healthy donors and around 25 ankylosing spondylitis patients. Samples of peripheral blood were taken, and for ankylosing spondylitis patients, synovial fluid was collected as well. Points the paper makes about the study in general: According to the report, matched synovial fluid samples from ankylosing spondylitis patients were significantly enriched for the disease-linked clones. Some motif variants had previously been reported in the synovial fluid and blood of reactive arthritis patients, which suggests shared mechanisms of disease initiation. Blood from ankylosing spondylitis patients appeared to be characterized by a TCR beta motif made up of fewer than ten highly homologous amino acid variants. A CD8+ phenotype was shown by the disease-linked clones, which were found at relatively low frequencies in peripheral blood.

The sequencer listed for this sample is Illumina HiSeq 2500. Quantitative 5'-RACE with molecular barcodes was the method used to prepare the TCR beta libraries. Concerning the study's data processing: To identify disease-linked TCR variants, a new computational method was used, one built on a probabilistic model of VDJ rearrangement. TCRdb took the public reads, trimmed them with fastp at Q25, ran MiXCR for clone calling and kept in-frame beta chains. Rows with a matching CDR3 protein are joined into one entry that keeps the most common DNA and genes. The V and J calls and clone size are TCRdb's, not the authors'. The sample data list 300,000 to 350,000 distinct CDR3 sequences, and around 20% of these were observed just once. Clones ranked in the top ten supply 3.5% of the sample. Reading the germline V gene gives CDR1 ENHRY and CDR2 SYGVKD. The junction shows trimming of 5 bases on V and 4 bases on J, and the gene matches do not reach 1 base of it. From the cysteine through the phenylalanine, the CDR3 covers 13 amino acids. Only CDR3 DNA remains: 39 bases, in frame from the first base.

Recombination connected TRBV10-3 to TRBJ2-3; 9 nucleotides in the junction match TRBD2. Sequenced input: blood, either unsorted or a sorted T cell fraction (not recorded which). This receptor was obtained from a female donor with ankylosing spondylitis or in good health (not recorded which). The CDR3 protein: CAISRLAADTQYF. In nucleotides, the sequence is TGTGCCATCAGTAGACTAGCGGCAGATACGCAGTATTTT.